The entry that follows covers one T cell receptor beta chain sequence. What it binds is not known. Molecular barcoding with unique molecular identifiers was used for the TCRbeta library. TCRdb redid the calling of the PCR reads with MiXCR, one entry per CDR3 protein. The sample has hundreds of thousands of distinct CDR3 sequences; 20% to 25% are singletons. The CDR3 consists of 16 residues. V was cut by 0 bases and J by 4 bases, with 16 bases left in between. The germline V gene encodes CDR1 SGHRS and CDR2 YFSETQ. This sample was taken from a study of T-cell reconstitution after alpha-beta-depleted transplantation in children. General study results and limits: Expanded clones from the graft, numbering several hundred, reportedly supplied alpha-beta T cells about two months after transplant. High day-60 TCRbeta diversity in some patients came from surviving recipient T cells and thymic progenitors. Fresh T-cell production supplied most of the T-cell counts and diversity seen one year after transplant.

The sequence was obtained from a boy less than two years old who had a stem cell transplant for acute myeloid leukemia, so the T cells may come from the graft donor. The chain has TRBV5-1 and TRBJ1-1; D perhaps matches TRBD1 (6 bases). Source: PBMCs, mostly from graft donor cells, taken 360 days after TCRalphabeta/CD19-depleted stem cell transplant. CDR3 sequence: CASSLVKQGGGTEAFF. Written as DNA, the CDR3 is TGCGCCAGCAGCTTGGTAAAACAGGGCGGGGGCACTGAAGCTTTCTTT.